This T cell receptor (beta chain) was recovered during a study of T cell responses to AZD1222 COVID-19 vaccine. Trimming removed 3 bases from V and 6 bases from J, with 15 bases in between. The CDR3 has 14 amino acids. Germline CDR1 reads ENHRY; CDR2 reads SYGVKD. On this clone itself: The antigen remains unidentified.

Whole-study results and caveats: Clonal diversity was possibly underestimated; the donors were predominantly white British and more often female.

Produced via immunoSEQ multiplex PCR; TCRdb's table is partial and in-frame only. The sample has 160,000 or so clones, approximately 90% seen once. The chain is built from TRBV10-3 and TRBJ2-7, with D possibly matching TRBD1 (6 bases). The sequence derives from an adult in good health. Sequences were derived from peripheral blood, sampled on day 0 of AZD1222 vaccination. Here the CDR3 DNA reads TGTGCCATCAGTGAATTCCAGGGGCTTGGCGAGCAGTACTTC. Translation: CAISEFQGLGEQYF.